This T cell receptor beta chain originates from a study of blood T cells in healthy people across ages. Turning to the study itself: Capture by template switching was about one barcoded beta molecule per two T cells. General study findings and limits: Unsorted PBMCs ruled out conclusive naive versus antigen-experienced comparison. The recorded TCR beta diversity per million T cells decreased in a roughly linear manner with age.

The use of a sample-barcoded 5' primer and a J-beta primer mix characterized a second PCR of about 7 to 12 cycles. TCRdb reprocessed the 5' RACE reads with MiXCR, giving one entry per CDR3 protein. The repertoire holds roughly 500,000 distinct CDR3 sequences, with roughly 29% as singletons. The CDR3 runs 13 residues. V was cut by 6 bases and J by 0 bases, with 9 bases left in between. About this clonotype itself: Its specificity is unknown.

The source of this sequence is a woman between 65 and 79 years old in good health. The rearrangement uses TRBV12-3 or TRBV12-4 and TRBJ2-7; possibly TRBD1 for D (5 bases). Sequencing used blood. CDR3 DNA: TGTGCCAGCAGGCCGACAGCCTCCTACGAGCAGTACTTC. The encoded protein is CASRPTASYEQYF.